The clone carrying this T cell receptor (beta chain) was found many times. Its specificity is not known. Trimming removed 1 base from V and 6 bases from J; junction bases left unmatched: 10. The CDR3 length is 17 residues. Germline values: CDR1 MGHRA, CDR2 YSYEKL. The data stem from a study of identical twins. Notes on the study in general: The study based its conclusions on cross-sectional statistical analysis and did not follow the same donors.

TCRdb re-called the 5' RACE reads through MiXCR, storing one row per CDR3 protein. The sample lists approximately 680,000 distinct CDR3 sequences; 7.1% were seen once. These data also formed part of another study, on yellow fever vaccine responses in identical twins. That work adds: After vaccination, twins' T cell response reportedly seemed partly convergent, partly personalized.

This receptor was obtained from a woman aged 18-29 years in good health. The V call is TRBV4-1, the J call TRBJ2-1, with 9 bases lining up with TRBD1. Source material: PBMCs. CDR3 DNA: TGCGCCAGCAGCCAAGCCTACGATCGGACAGGGGTCAATGAGCAGTTCTTC. As protein: CASSQAYDRTGVNEQFF.